The 4 T cell receptor beta chains below were found in one sample sequenced in a study of blood T cell repertoires in COVID-19. Generated by immunoSEQ multiplex PCR, the TCRdb table keeps only in-frame clones and is missing some. The sample includes about 25,000 clones, 88% of them seen just once. The sequenced sample consisted of peripheral blood. All receptors derive from a man between 65 and 79 years old in a cohort sampled during active COVID-19.

CDR3 in DNA: TGTGCCAGCAGCCAAGTTCAGGGCACCCTGGACACTGAAGCTTTCTTT. It encodes CASSQVQGTLDTEAFF. V is TRBV3-1 (or the pseudogene TRBV3-2) and J is TRBJ1-1; the D gene is possibly TRBD1 (5 bases). Germline CDR1 LGHDT, CDR2 YNNKEL (reference sequence). The CDR3 contains 16 residues. The ends were cut back, 1 base at V and 3 bases at J, with 15 bases in the middle.

J is TRBJ1-5 and V is TRBV5-3; D is perhaps TRBD1 (5 bases). TRBV5-3 is an ORF; its function is uncertain. V dropped 4 bases and J dropped 7 bases, with 9 bases sitting between them. The CDR3 runs to 12 residues. The CDR3 is CARSGAGQPQHF. In DNA, the CDR3 is TGTGCCAGAAGCGGGGCAGGGCAGCCCCAGCATTTT.

V is TRBV6-1 and J is TRBJ2-7, with D possibly TRBD1 on 6 matching bases. This CDR3 has 13 amino acids. Germline CDR1 reads MNHNS; CDR2 reads SASEGT. Trimming stripped 3 bases from V and 8 bases from J, with 14 bases between. Here the CDR3 reads CASSEGHGAQQYF. Here the CDR3 DNA reads TGTGCCAGCAGTGAGGGACACGGCGCGCAGCAGTACTTC.

The V call is TRBV7-8, the J call TRBJ1-6; possibly TRBD1 for D (5 bases). Germline CDR1 is SGHVS and CDR2 is FQNEAQ. The CDR3 has 15 amino acids. Trimming removed 3 bases at V and 7 bases at J, with 13 bases between. CDR3 region: CASSFTDSTNSPLHF. CDR3 in DNA: TGTGCCAGCAGCTTCACCGACAGTACCAATTCACCCCTCCACTTT.